Below are 29 T cell receptor beta chains sequenced from a single sample in a study of cytomegalovirus exposure and HLA in healthy donors. With 60 Vbeta and 13 Jbeta primers, the PCR was carried out. The protocol was immunoSEQ multiplex PCR, while the TCRdb copy is restricted to in-frame clones and leaves out a portion. The sample has about 160,000 clones; 80% to 90% are singletons. The sample was PBMCs. The receptors were sampled from a man younger than 35 in good health and CMV-seropositive.

This chain uses TRBV10-1 with TRBJ2-2; D unclear. V was trimmed by 4 bases and J by 9 bases, leaving 9 bases between them. The CDR3 covers 12 residues. Germline CDR1 and CDR2: WNHNN and SYGVQD (reference sequence). The CDR3 loop is CASSGVGRELFF. CDR3 bases: TGCGCCAGCAGTGGGGTTGGGCGGGAGCTGTTTTTT.

This sequence joins TRBV6-5 and TRBJ1-1, with D maybe TRBD1 (6 bases). Between the trimmed V and J ends, which lost 4 bases and 2 bases, there was a span of 11 bases. Germline loops: CDR1 MNHEY, CDR2 SVGAGI. The CDR3 is 14 amino acids. The CDR3 spells CASSFRGPNTEAFF. In nucleotides, the CDR3 is TGTGCCAGCAGTTTCAGGGGCCCTAACACTGAAGCTTTCTTT.

The chain carries TRBV14 and TRBJ2-7; 10 nucleotides align to TRBD1. The germline CDR1 and CDR2 sequences are SGHDN and FVKESK. The CDR3 length is 15 residues. J was trimmed by 2 bases and V by 4 bases; bases with no gene match: 5. CDR3 DNA: TGTGCCAGCAGCCTGGGACAGGGGCCGGCCTACGAGCAGTACTTC. As protein: CASSLGQGPAYEQYF.

The chain carries TRBV15 and TRBJ1-5; tentative D call: TRBD1 (5 bases). This CDR3 region has 16 residues. Germline V CDR1 and CDR2: LNHNV, YYDKDF (reference sequence). Trimming took off 1 base at V and 0 bases at J, with 10 bases between the two ends. The CDR3 loop reads CATSRGGGSSNQPQHF. The CDR3 DNA is TGTGCCACCAGCAGAGGCGGGGGTAGTAGCAATCAGCCCCAGCATTTT.

The chain carries TRBV6-5 and TRBJ1-2; 7 nucleotides match TRBD1. In germline, CDR1 is MNHEY, CDR2 SVGAGI. The CDR3 is made up of 12 amino acids. Trimming cost V 4 bases and J 6 bases; bases outside gene matches: 2. This CDR3 is CASSLQGNGYTF. Here the CDR3 DNA reads TGTGCCAGCAGTTTACAGGGGAATGGCTACACCTTC.

V gene TRBV6-6 combines with J gene TRBJ2-7; D may be TRBD1 (6 bases). This CDR3 region has 14 residues. Trimming shortened V by 8 bases and J by 1 base, and 15 bases separated the two germline ends. Germline V gene data show CDR1 as MNHNY and CDR2 as SVGAGI (reference sequence). This chain's CDR3 is CASSTGRMSYEQYF. CDR3 nucleotide sequence: TGTGCCAGCTCGACAGGCCGAATGTCCTACGAGCAGTACTTC.

The chain joins TRBV29-1 to TRBJ2-5; tentative D call: TRBD2 (6 bases). Germline V gene lookup returns CDR1 SQVTM and CDR2 ANQGSEA. V was trimmed by 4 bases and J by 11 bases, leaving 17 bases between them. The CDR3 contains 12 residues. The CDR3 protein is CSVGGLGGEQYF. The DNA of the CDR3 is TGCAGCGTTGGGGGACTCGGAGGGGAGCAGTACTTC.

V is TRBV7-2 and J is TRBJ2-1, with D tentatively TRBD2 (5 bases). This CDR3 spans 16 amino acids. Germline V CDR1 and CDR2: SGHTA, FQGNSA. With 5 bases removed from V and 6 bases from J, the gap between germline ends came to 20 bases. CDR3 amino acids: CASSRETIRLGNEQFF. The CDR3 DNA follows: TGTGCCAGCAGCCGTGAGACTATCCGGTTGGGCAATGAGCAGTTCTTC.

This chain joins TRBV5-1 and TRBJ2-6; D may be TRBD1 (6 bases). The V end lost 9 bases, the J end lost 4 bases, and 14 bases lay between the germline ends. CDR1 and CDR2 from the germline V gene are SGHRS and YFSETQ. The CDR3 has 14 amino acids. The CDR3 reads CATSQGSGANVLTF. Here the CDR3 DNA reads TGCGCCACCTCACAGGGTTCCGGGGCCAACGTCCTGACTTTC. The whole variable domain, remainder taken from reference TRBV5-1 and TRBJ2-6, is KAGVTQTPRYLIKTRGQQVTLSCSPISGHRSVSWYQQTPGQGLQFLFEYFSETQRNKGNFPGRFSGRQFSNSRSEMNVSTLELGDSALYLCATSQGSGANVLTFGAGSRLTVL.

This chain connects TRBV19 to TRBJ2-1; 8 bases are shared with TRBD2. Germline V CDR1 and CDR2: LNHDA, SQIVND (reference sequence). With 4 bases clipped from V and 9 bases from J, the junction kept 8 bases outside the gene matches. The CDR3 loop spans 14 amino acids. CDR3 residues: CASSRETSAREQFF. CDR3 DNA: TGTGCCAGTAGTAGGGAGACTAGCGCCCGTGAGCAGTTCTTC.

The chain combines TRBV4-1 with TRBJ2-3, with TRBD1 identical over 9 bases. Germline assignment: CDR1 MGHRA and CDR2 YSYEKL. V was clipped by 4 bases and J by 4 bases; unmatched bases: 9. There are 16 residues in the CDR3. The CDR3 nucleotides are TGCGCCAGCAGCCGGCCGGGGACAGGGTTCCCAGATACGCAGTATTTT. Its translation: CASSRPGTGFPDTQYF.

The chain uses TRBV7-6 and TRBJ2-5; 9 positions agree with TRBD1. The CDR3 has 13 amino acids. The germline V gene encodes CDR1 SGHVS and CDR2 FNYEAQ. J gave up 6 bases and V 8 bases, and 7 bases lay outside the gene matches. CDR3 nucleotides: TGTGCCAGCGAAGGACAGGGGTCGAAGACCCAGTACTTC. Translation gives CASEGQGSKTQYF.

The chain couples TRBV2 to TRBJ1-6, with TRBD1 matching over 7 bases. The V gene's germline CDR1 is SNHLY and CDR2 FYNNEI. The J segment lost 10 bases and the V segment lost 2 bases, leaving 2 bases of the junction unmatched. CDR3 length equals 13 residues. In nucleotides, the CDR3 is TGTGCCAGCAGTGAAACAGGGGAGTCACCCCTCCACTTT. It encodes CASSETGESPLHF.

The rearrangement links TRBV27 to TRBJ1-6, with 9 bases aligning to TRBD1. CDR3 length: 16 residues. The junction had 10 bases not matched to a gene; V was cut back by 4 bases and J by 9 bases. Germline lookup yields CDR1 MNHEY and CDR2 SMNVEV (reference sequence). Here the CDR3 reads CASSSQGQGGSSPLHF. The CDR3 DNA reads as TGTGCCAGCAGTTCACAGGGACAGGGAGGGAGTTCACCCCTCCACTTT.

The chain uses TRBV5-4 and TRBJ1-2; TRBD1 agrees at 9 bases. J was trimmed by 8 bases and V by 3 bases; bases with no gene match: 11. Germline CDR1 and CDR2: SGHNT and YYREEE (reference sequence). The CDR3 has 15 residues. CDR3 nucleotides: TGTGCCAGCAGCTCGTCCTGGACAGGGGAGGGCGGCTACACCTTC. Translating gives CASSSSWTGEGGYTF.

In this sample, this clone turned up once. This chain joins TRBV6-6 and TRBJ2-1; D is unclear. This CDR3 region has 11 residues. Germline V gene sequence: CDR1 MNHNY, CDR2 SVGAGI (reference sequence). The CDR3 loop reads CAASSYNEQFF. CDR3 in DNA: TGTGCAGCGTCCTCCTACAATGAGCAGTTCTTC.

This chain joins TRBV27 and TRBJ2-3; 10 bases agree with TRBD2. Germline values: CDR1 MNHEY, CDR2 SMNVEV (reference sequence). Trimming took 5 bases from V and 6 from J; bases not matched to a gene: 11. CDR3 size: 16 residues. The CDR3 bases are TGTGCCAGCAGTGAGATAGCGGGGGGCCCTTACGATACGCAGTATTTT. This gives the protein CASSEIAGGPYDTQYF.

The CDR3 DNA reads as TGTGCCAGCAGCGGGGACAGGCCCGAGCAGTACTTC. It specifies CASSGDRPEQYF. The V gene is TRBV5-4, the J gene TRBJ2-7; TRBD1 matches at 8 bases. This CDR3 spans 12 amino acids. The V and J ends lost 4 bases and 6 bases, in that order; junction bases with no gene match: 3. The germline V gene encodes CDR1 SGHNT and CDR2 YYREEE (reference sequence). Complete variable domain (other parts from reference TRBV5-4 and TRBJ2-7): ETGVTQSPTHLIKTRGQQVTLRCSSQSGHNTVSWYQQALGQGPQFIFQYYREEENGRGNFPPRFSGLQFPNYSSELNVNALELDDSALYLCASSGDRPEQYFGPGTRLTVT.

This clone was detected a few times. This sequence joins TRBV27 and TRBJ2-1; possible D gene TRBD1, 5 bases. The CDR3 spans 12 residues. Germline CDR1 is MNHEY and CDR2 is SMNVEV (reference sequence). V dropped 4 bases and J dropped 6 bases, with 7 bases sitting between them. The CDR3 loop reads CASSSQGNEQFF. Written as DNA, the CDR3 is TGTGCCAGCAGTTCCCAGGGCAATGAGCAGTTCTTC.

V is TRBV5-1 and J is TRBJ1-2; D unclear. V was pared by 3 bases and J by 8 bases, with 14 bases between. Germline CDR1 SGHRS, CDR2 YFSETQ. The CDR3 consists of 13 residues. The CDR3 sequence is CASSYDSEGGYTF. As DNA, the CDR3 is TGCGCCAGCAGCTACGACTCGGAGGGAGGCTACACCTTC.

The genes are TRBV6-5 and TRBJ1-6; possible D gene TRBD1, 6 bases. Trimming left V 1 base short and J 9 bases short, with 16 bases between. Germline loops: CDR1 MNHEY, CDR2 SVGAGI. This CDR3 spans 16 amino acids. The CDR3, as DNA: TGTGCCAGCAGTTACTATAAGGGGGATCAAATTTCACCCCTCCACTTT. This encodes CASSYYKGDQISPLHF.

The chain links TRBV2 to TRBJ2-7; 9 nucleotides match TRBD1. Germline V gene data show CDR1 as SNHLY and CDR2 as FYNNEI. The V segment lost 6 bases and the J segment 5 bases; nucleotides outside the gene matches: 2. The CDR3 extends over 12 amino acids. The CDR3 is CASRWTGDEQYF. As DNA, the CDR3 is TGTGCCAGCAGATGGACAGGGGACGAGCAGTACTTC. The full variable domain, completed using reference TRBV2 and TRBJ2-7, is EPEVTQTPSHQVTQMGQEVILRCVPISNHLYFYWYRQILGQKVEFLVSFYNNEISEKSEIFDDQFSVERPDGSNFTLKIRSTKLEDSAMYFCASRWTGDEQYFGPGTRLTVT.

The CDR3, as DNA: TGTGCCAGCAGCCAAGACCGACAGGATCTAAATGGCTACACCTTC. It translates to CASSQDRQDLNGYTF. The chain combines TRBV4-2 with TRBJ1-2; TRBD1 is a possible D gene (6 bases). There are 15 residues in the CDR3. Germline V gene data show CDR1 as LGHNA and CDR2 as YNFKEQ. V lost 0 bases and J 6 bases, leaving 14 bases between the germline ends.

The count of this clone is one. The same CDR3 also results from other DNA sequences found in this sample. J is TRBJ1-1 and V is TRBV29-1; D not certain. Germline V gene sequence: CDR1 SQVTM, CDR2 ANQGSEA. The V gene lost 3 bases and the J gene lost 1 base, with 6 bases spanning the gap. The CDR3 extends over 12 amino acids. The CDR3 nucleotides are TGCAGCGTTGACCGGGGGAACACTGAAGCTTTCTTT. Protein sequence: CSVDRGNTEAFF.

The V call is TRBV9, the J call TRBJ2-7; TRBD1 aligns across 12 bases. Per germline, CDR1 SGDLS and CDR2 YYNGEE. Trimming removed 3 bases from V and 2 bases from J; junction bases left unmatched: 3. The CDR3 covers 15 residues. The CDR3 DNA is TGTGCCAGCAGCGAGGGGACAGGGGGCACCTACGAGCAGTACTTC. Its protein is CASSEGTGGTYEQYF.

The chain couples TRBV7-8 to TRBJ2-5; TRBD2 aligns across 11 bases. With V trimmed by 6 bases and J by 1 base, 7 bases remained unmatched. The germline CDR1 and CDR2 sequences are SGHVS and FQNEAQ. This CDR3 is 16 amino acids long. The CDR3 DNA reads as TGTGCCAGCAGTTATCCCGGGACTAGCGGCCAAGAGACCCAGTACTTC. Its protein is CASSYPGTSGQETQYF.

The CDR3 here is CASSVNRGGETQYF. CDR3 DNA: TGTGCCAGCAGTGTGAACAGGGGTGGGGAGACCCAGTACTTC. J is TRBJ2-5 and V is TRBV6-1; 7 bases map to TRBD1. From germline, CDR1 is MNHNS and CDR2 SASEGT. Germline trimming cut 4 bases from V and 5 bases from J; bases unmatched to any gene: 7. This CDR3 spans 14 amino acids.

This chain uses TRBV30 with TRBJ1-2; D call uncertain. This CDR3 is built from 13 residues. Germline V lookup: CDR1 GTSNPN, CDR2 SVGIG (reference sequence). The germline V and J ends were trimmed by 3 bases and 8 bases, with 16 bases remaining between them. Here the CDR3 reads CAWSLQRVTGYTF. For the CDR3, the DNA is TGTGCCTGGAGCCTCCAGAGGGTGACCGGCTACACCTTC.

The J gene is TRBJ2-1, the V gene TRBV6-4; TRBD2 might be the D (5 bases). Germline lookup yields CDR1 MRHNA and CDR2 SNTAGT. V was shortened by 3 bases and J by 9 bases, with 12 bases between the two germline ends. The CDR3 runs to 13 residues. CDR3 loop: CASSELGRGEQFF. The CDR3 coding sequence is TGTGCCAGCAGTGAGCTGGGGAGAGGTGAGCAGTTCTTC.